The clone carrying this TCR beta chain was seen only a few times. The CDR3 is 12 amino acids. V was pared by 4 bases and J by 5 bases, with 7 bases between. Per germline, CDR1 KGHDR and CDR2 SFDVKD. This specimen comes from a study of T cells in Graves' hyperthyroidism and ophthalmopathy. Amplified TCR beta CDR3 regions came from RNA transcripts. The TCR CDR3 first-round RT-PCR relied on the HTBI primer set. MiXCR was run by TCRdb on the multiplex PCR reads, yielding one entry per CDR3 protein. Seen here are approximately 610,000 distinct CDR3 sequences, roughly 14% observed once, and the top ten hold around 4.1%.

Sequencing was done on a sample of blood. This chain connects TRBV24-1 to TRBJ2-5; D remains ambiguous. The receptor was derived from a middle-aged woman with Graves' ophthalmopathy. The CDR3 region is CATSDSLETQYF. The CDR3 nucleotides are TGTGCCACCAGTGACTCACTGGAGACCCAGTACTTC.